The 24 T cell receptor beta chains given below trace back to one sample, sequenced in a study of vaccination and CD4 T cells after COVID-19. The antigens these receptors bind are not known. CD4+ T cells that had been cultured provided DNA sequenced with the Oncomine TCR Beta short-read assay. MiXCR, applied by TCRdb to the PCR reads, yields one record per CDR3 protein. Among about 12,000 distinct CDR3 sequences listed, around 50% were seen once. Treatment indicated: 10-day PBMC culture with coronavirus spike peptide pools or control peptides (ViraFEST assay). The sequenced sample was CD4+ T cells from blood, cultured in vitro. These receptors all come from a human donor who had recovered from COVID-19.

This clonotype was detected only once. The CDR3 here is CASRGVPWNQPQHF. The CDR3, as DNA: TGTGCCAGCAGGGGGGTCCCCTGGAATCAGCCCCAGCATTTT. The chain couples TRBV6-2 or TRBV6-3 to TRBJ1-5; D is possibly TRBD1 (5 bases). The V end lost 6 bases, the J end lost 4 bases, and 13 bases lay between the germline ends. The CDR3 extends over 14 amino acids. Germline V gene sequence: CDR1 MNHEY, CDR2 SVGEGT.

There are a few counts of this clonotype. This chain uses TRBV7-8 with TRBJ1-1; possibly TRBD1 for D (5 bases). Germline CDR1 is SGHVS and CDR2 is FQNEAQ. There are 12 residues in the CDR3. The ends were cut back, 2 bases at V and 10 bases at J, with 11 bases in the middle. In DNA, the CDR3 is TGTGCCAGCAGCTTACAGGGAGGGCGAGCTTTCTTT. This codes for CASSLQGGRAFF. The full variable domain, rest sourced from reference TRBV7-8 and TRBJ1-1, is GAGVSQSPRYKVAKRGQDVALRCDPISGHVSLFWYQQALGQGPEFLTYFQNEAQLDKSGLPSDRFFAERPEGSVSTLKIQRTQQEDSAVYLCASSLQGGRAFFGQGTRLTVV.

The chain is built from TRBV7-8 and TRBJ1-1; D is unresolved. Germline CDR1 is SGHVS and CDR2 is FQNEAQ. The length of the CDR3 is 14 residues. V was clipped by 3 bases and J by 2 bases, with 10 bases between them. For the CDR3, the DNA is TGTGCCAGCAGCTTCTACGGAGTTAACACTGAAGCTTTCTTT. It is translated as CASSFYGVNTEAFF.

The V gene is TRBV2, the J gene TRBJ1-6, with D unclear. V lost 6 bases to trimming and J lost 10 bases, with 19 bases between them. CDR3 length: 15 amino acids. Germline V gene data show CDR1 as SNHLY and CDR2 as FYNNEI. The CDR3 here is CASRGRIVPGSPLHF. The CDR3 DNA follows: TGTGCCAGCAGGGGCAGAATCGTTCCGGGGTCACCCCTCCACTTT.

The V call is TRBV11-1, the J call TRBJ1-1; a weak D match, TRBD1 (6 bases). The CDR3 has 14 amino acids. Trimming shortened V by 6 bases and J by 0 bases, and 11 bases separated the two germline ends. Germline assignment: CDR1 SGHAT and CDR2 FQDESV (reference sequence). In nucleotides, the CDR3 is TGTGCCAGCAGACTAACAGGGATGAACACTGAAGCTTTCTTT. It encodes CASRLTGMNTEAFF.

The gene calls are TRBV9 and TRBJ2-7; D might be TRBD2 (5 bases). Germline CDR1 is SGDLS and CDR2 is YYNGEE. CDR3 length equals 17 residues. Trimming took off 2 bases at V and 3 bases at J, with 21 bases between the two ends. Written as DNA, the CDR3 is TGTGCCAGCAGCGTCGGGGTCTCCGGCGGGCTACACTACGAGCAGTACTTC. Protein: CASSVGVSGGLHYEQYF.

This chain uses TRBV20-1 with TRBJ2-1, with 10 bases aligning to TRBD2. The CDR3 sequence is 18 residues long. In germline, CDR1 is DFQATT, CDR2 SNEGSKA (reference sequence). The junction had 8 bases not matched to a gene; V was cut back by 0 bases and J by 0 bases. Here the CDR3 reads CSARDPSRLAGSYNEQFF. The CDR3 DNA reads as TGCAGTGCTAGAGACCCCTCCCGACTAGCGGGCTCCTACAATGAGCAGTTCTTC.

In this sample, this clonotype turned up once. The chain recombines TRBV5-4 with TRBJ1-2; possibly TRBD1 for D (6 bases). This CDR3 comprises 13 residues. V lost 7 bases and J 8 bases, leaving 18 bases between the germline ends. Germline CDR1 is SGHNT and CDR2 is YYREEE (reference sequence). The CDR3 sequence is CASASTGFQGYTF. CDR3 coding DNA: TGTGCCAGCGCGAGTACAGGGTTCCAGGGCTACACCTTC.

A few counts support this clonotype. The chain uses TRBV20-1 and TRBJ1-5; TRBD1 might be the D (5 bases). Deletions cut 3 bases from V and 4 bases from J, with 10 bases between. Germline CDR1 is DFQATT and CDR2 is SNEGSKA (reference sequence). This CDR3 has 13 residues. The CDR3 DNA sequence: TGCAGTGCTAGTCAGGGACCAAATCAGCCCCAGCATTTT. Its protein is CSASQGPNQPQHF.

This clonotype was detected only a few times. The rearrangement joins TRBV12-5 to TRBJ1-5, with 8 bases identical to TRBD1. The V segment lost 7 bases and the J segment 1 base; nucleotides outside the gene matches: 6. Germline CDR1 and CDR2: LGHNT and FRNRAP. CDR3 length: 15 amino acids. CDR3 sequence (DNA): TGTGCTAGTGCCACCCAGGGGGCAAGCAATCAGCCCCAGCATTTT. Translation: CASATQGASNQPQHF.

The rearrangement joins TRBV5-1 to TRBJ1-1, with 8 nucleotides matching TRBD1. Germline V CDR1 and CDR2: SGHRS, YFSETQ. The CDR3 consists of 13 residues. J was trimmed by 3 bases and V by 4 bases; bases with no gene match: 2. The CDR3 loop reads CASSGTGYTEAFF. CDR3 sequence (DNA): TGCGCCAGCAGCGGGACAGGATACACTGAAGCTTTCTTT.

The chain is built from TRBV6-1 and TRBJ1-5; D may be TRBD1 (6 bases). The CDR3 is 16 amino acids. The V gene lost 4 bases and the J gene lost 4 bases, with 17 bases spanning the gap. Germline V CDR1 and CDR2: MNHNS, SASEGT. DNA of the CDR3: TGTGCCAGCAGTGGTATACAGGGAGTTGCTAATCAGCCCCAGCATTTT. Encoded protein: CASSGIQGVANQPQHF.

CDR3 in DNA: TGTGCCAGCAGCCGCCGTGGCGGGGGGACCTACAATGAGCAGTTCTTC. Amino acid sequence: CASSRRGGGTYNEQFF. This chain connects TRBV11-3 to TRBJ2-1, with 8 bases identical to TRBD2. The trim removed 5 bases at V and 2 bases at J, leaving 8 bases unmatched. The CDR3 contains 16 residues. CDR1 is SGHNT, CDR2 YENEEA, per germline.

J is TRBJ1-3 and V is TRBV18, with D unclear. V lost 0 bases to trimming and J lost 0 bases, with 9 bases between them. Germline assignment: CDR1 KGHSH and CDR2 LQKENI. CDR3 length equals 16 residues. CDR3 in DNA: TGTGCCAGCTCACCACCGGTGGGGAGCTCTGGAAACACCATATATTTT. It encodes CASSPPVGSSGNTIYF.

The chain recombines TRBV7-2 with TRBJ2-3; D remains unclear. CDR3 size: 13 residues. Trimming left V 5 bases short and J 8 bases short, with 14 bases between. The V gene's germline CDR1 is SGHTA and CDR2 FQGNSA. The CDR3 loop reads CASSRNTIGTQYF. In DNA form, the CDR3 reads TGTGCCAGCAGCCGAAATACCATAGGTACGCAGTATTTT. The complete variable domain, with remaining parts taken from reference TRBV7-2 and TRBJ2-3, reads GAGVSQSPSNKVTEKGKDVELRCDPISGHTALYWYRQSLGQGLEFLIYFQGNSAPDKSGLPSDRFSAERTGGSVSTLTIQRTQQEDSAVYLCASSRNTIGTQYFGPGTRLTVL.

This clonotype was picked up a small number of times. The V and J genes are TRBV20-1 and TRBJ1-5; a possible D gene is TRBD1 (5 bases). The ends were cut back, 0 bases at V and 5 bases at J, with 17 bases in the middle. There are 16 residues in the CDR3. Germline CDR1 DFQATT, CDR2 SNEGSKA (reference sequence). CDR3 residues: CSARDPRRGKDQPQHF. As DNA, the CDR3 is TGCAGTGCTAGAGATCCGAGGAGGGGTAAAGATCAGCCCCAGCATTTT.

Only a few counts were recorded for this clonotype. The rearrangement joins TRBV7-6 to TRBJ2-7; 8 bases agree with TRBD2. V dropped 2 bases and J dropped 0; count of bases not matched to a gene: 12. CDR1 SGHVS and CDR2 FNYEAQ come from the germline V gene. The CDR3 length is 18 residues. CDR3 sequence reads: CASSLKGAGGRTSYEQYF. The DNA for the CDR3 is TGTGCCAGCAGCTTAAAAGGTGCGGGCGGGAGGACCTCCTACGAGCAGTACTTC.

This chain connects TRBV6-1 to TRBJ1-2; D is ambiguous. CDR1 is MNHNS, CDR2 SASEGT, per germline. The V and J ends lost 6 bases and 5 bases respectively, with 13 bases between them. This CDR3 has 13 amino acids. CDR3 DNA: TGTGCCAGCAGAGAACCCGGTTGGTATGGCTACACCTTC. Its protein is CASREPGWYGYTF.

The chain carries TRBV28 and TRBJ1-4, with D perhaps TRBD1 (6 bases). CDR1 is MDHEN and CDR2 is SYDVKM in the germline V gene. The CDR3 runs to 14 residues. Trimming removed 3 bases from V and 4 bases from J, with 9 bases in between. The CDR3 loop reads CASSLGGLNEKLFF. The CDR3 coding sequence is TGTGCCAGCAGTTTGGGGGGCCTTAATGAAAAACTGTTTTTT.

This chain uses TRBV20-1 with TRBJ2-5; D is uncertain. Germline V gene sequence: CDR1 DFQATT, CDR2 SNEGSKA (reference sequence). This CDR3 spans 12 amino acids. V was clipped by 3 bases and J by 4 bases, with 9 bases between them. The CDR3 loop is CSASLLPETQYF. CDR3 sequence (DNA): TGCAGTGCTAGTCTCCTTCCAGAGACCCAGTACTTC.

This clonotype was found a few times. The chain is built from TRBV4-1 and TRBJ1-2; 7 bases match TRBD1. From germline, CDR1 is MGHRA and CDR2 YSYEKL. The CDR3 loop spans 13 amino acids. V gave up 9 bases and J gave up 7 bases; unmatched junction bases: 11. The DNA for the CDR3 is TGCGCCAGGTCGACAGGGAAAAGTGGTGGCTACACCTTC. It encodes CARSTGKSGGYTF.

The CDR3 region is CASSPIVQGGYTF. For the CDR3, the DNA is TGTGCCAGCAGCCCCATTGTGCAAGGCGGCTACACCTTC. The genes are TRBV7-2 and TRBJ1-2; D ambiguous. The CDR3 runs 13 residues. From germline, CDR1 is SGHTA and CDR2 FQGNSA. The V and J ends lost 5 bases and 8 bases respectively, with 15 bases between them.

J is TRBJ1-2 and V is TRBV30; tentative D call: TRBD1 (5 bases). V was shortened by 8 bases and J by 2 bases, with 18 bases between the two germline ends. The CDR3 has 14 amino acids. CDR1 is GTSNPN, CDR2 SVGIG, per germline (reference sequence). CDR3 nucleotides: TGTGCCCACAAGGGGCAGGCCGCAAACTATGGCTACACCTTC. It specifies CAHKGQAANYGYTF.

This chain connects TRBV6-5 to TRBJ2-3; D tentatively reads TRBD1 or TRBD2 (6 bases each). With 2 bases removed from V and 0 bases from J, the gap between germline ends came to 15 bases. Germline V lookup: CDR1 MNHEY, CDR2 SVGAGI. CDR3 length: 17 amino acids. The CDR3 nucleotides read TGTGCCAGCAGTTACGCGGGGACACGAGGGAGCACAGATACGCAGTATTTT. Its translation is CASSYAGTRGSTDTQYF.